Sequencing of this T cell receptor beta chain was carried out in a study of blood T cells in healthy people across ages. Study-wide context: About one barcoded beta molecule per two T cells was the capture yield of template switching. General study findings and limits: Diversity estimates from one million T cells were considered underestimates.

V gave up 0 bases and J gave up 4 bases, with 12 bases separating them. This CDR3 contains 15 residues. CDR1 and CDR2 (germline): MGHRA, YSYEKL. A note on this clonotype: Its antigen is unknown.

Alongside a J-beta primer mix, a sample-barcoded 5' primer served in a second PCR lasting roughly 7 to 11 cycles. A template-switch adaptor that had 12 random nucleotides put a tag on each cDNA molecule. From the 5' RACE reads, TCRdb called clonotypes with MiXCR, one entry per CDR3 protein. The profile covers approximately 800,000 distinct CDR3 sequences, with about 62% appearing a single time and about a quarter taken by the ten largest. The source is a man aged 25-45 years in good health. The sequenced sample consisted of blood. The chain uses TRBV4-1 and TRBJ1-2; possibly TRBD1 for D (5 bases). This CDR3 reads CASSQEAGLGYGYTF. The CDR3, as DNA: TGCGCCAGCAGCCAAGAGGCAGGGCTTGGCTATGGCTACACCTTC.